The subject of this entry is one T cell receptor beta chain. The sample comes from a study of metastatic and nonmetastatic thyroid tumors. Study overall: Across blood and tumor or nodule tissue, repertoires from malignant and benign thyroid patients were compared with one another.

The V segment lost 8 bases and the J segment 5 bases; nucleotides outside the gene matches: 3. The CDR3 length is 13 residues. Germline V CDR1 and CDR2: MNHNS, SASEGT. Each patient went into thyroid surgery without having received any treatment. TCRdb redid the clone calls on the PCR reads using MiXCR. Of roughly 30,000 clones listed, more than 25% are singletons. The V gene is TRBV6-1, the J gene TRBJ2-7; 13 bases fit TRBD2. This TCR came from a female donor with papillary thyroid cancer or a benign thyroid nodule (not recorded which). Some clones in this sample may be carry-over from other donors' samples. The sample consisted of blood. CDR3 nucleotide sequence: TGTGCCAGCGGACTAGCGGGAGTTAACGAGCAGTACTTC. Translated, it gives CASGLAGVNEQYF.